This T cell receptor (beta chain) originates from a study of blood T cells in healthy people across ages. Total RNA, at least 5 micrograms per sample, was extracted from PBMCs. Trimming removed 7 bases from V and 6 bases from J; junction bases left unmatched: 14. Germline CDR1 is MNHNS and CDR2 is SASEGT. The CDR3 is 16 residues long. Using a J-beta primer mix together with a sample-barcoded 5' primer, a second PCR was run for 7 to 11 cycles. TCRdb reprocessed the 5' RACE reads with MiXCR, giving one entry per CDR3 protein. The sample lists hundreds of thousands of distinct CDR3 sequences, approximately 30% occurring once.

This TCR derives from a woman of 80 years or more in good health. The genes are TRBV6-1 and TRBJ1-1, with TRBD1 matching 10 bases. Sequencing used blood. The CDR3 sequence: CASNRDRGNSNAEAFF. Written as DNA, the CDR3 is TGTGCCAGCAACCGGGACAGGGGAAACTCTAACGCTGAAGCTTTCTTT.